Listed below are T cell receptor beta chains from one sample, sequenced in a study of monozygotic twins with inflammatory bowel disease. TCRdb reprocessed the 5' RACE reads and reports one entry per CDR3 protein, with no DNA. The sample data list under 130,000 distinct CDR3 sequences. The specimen was blood. The receptors were sampled from a human donor with ulcerative colitis or Crohn's disease, or a healthy co-twin of an affected twin (not recorded which). Both conserved end residues are part of each CDR3. Fields, in order: V gene, J gene, CDR3 protein.

>TRBV6-2/TRBV6-3|TRBJ1-2
CASGFYYGYTF
>TRBV5-1|TRBJ2-7
CASRDLGYEQYF
>TRBV14|TRBJ2-5
CASSQVSGVRETQYF
>TRBV5-1|TRBJ2-3
CASSLAGARGSSTDTQYF
>TRBV18|TRBJ1-4
CASSQRPGTGSIEKLFF
>TRBV3-1|TRBJ2-7
CASSRTRDYEQYF
>TRBV6-1|TRBJ2-2
CASYRGNTGELFF
>TRBV12-3/TRBV12-4|TRBJ1-5
CASSLGRGGNQPQHF
>TRBV18|TRBJ2-7
CASSARTAEYEQYF
>TRBV29-1|TRBJ2-1
CSVRGQGSYNEQFF
>TRBV7-9|TRBJ1-2
CASSLAKLTGTGYTF
>TRBV28|TRBJ1-5
CATFQGVNQPQHF
>TRBV7-8|TRBJ2-4
CASSLGIRGPVAKNIQYF
>TRBV12-3/TRBV12-4|TRBJ2-5
CAIGRGGQETQYF
>TRBV29-1|TRBJ2-7
CSVEAGVTYEQYF
>TRBV10-2|TRBJ2-1
CASSELANGNEQFF
>TRBV27|TRBJ2-7
CASSFSPGQGYEQYF
>TRBV7-9|TRBJ2-5
CASSLSGGPQETQYF
>TRBV11-2|TRBJ1-3
CASSFSTVPSGNTIYF
>TRBV20-1|TRBJ2-7
CSAPRTGQYEQYF
>TRBV9|TRBJ2-2
CASTPNTGELFF
>TRBV20-1|TRBJ2-5
CSARGVSQETQYF
>TRBV12-3/TRBV12-4|TRBJ2-7
CASSRAGLGYEQYF
>TRBV29-1|TRBJ1-5
CSESTGPGQPQHF
>TRBV11-2|TRBJ2-2
CASSLVRDPGTGELFF
>TRBV5-1|TRBJ1-1
CASRQSTGVGTEAFF
>TRBV9|TRBJ1-2
CASSVEGSNRGYTF
>TRBV29-1|TRBJ1-1
CSVEDQVRTGEAFF
>TRBV7-2|TRBJ1-6
CASSLVSGNNSPLHF